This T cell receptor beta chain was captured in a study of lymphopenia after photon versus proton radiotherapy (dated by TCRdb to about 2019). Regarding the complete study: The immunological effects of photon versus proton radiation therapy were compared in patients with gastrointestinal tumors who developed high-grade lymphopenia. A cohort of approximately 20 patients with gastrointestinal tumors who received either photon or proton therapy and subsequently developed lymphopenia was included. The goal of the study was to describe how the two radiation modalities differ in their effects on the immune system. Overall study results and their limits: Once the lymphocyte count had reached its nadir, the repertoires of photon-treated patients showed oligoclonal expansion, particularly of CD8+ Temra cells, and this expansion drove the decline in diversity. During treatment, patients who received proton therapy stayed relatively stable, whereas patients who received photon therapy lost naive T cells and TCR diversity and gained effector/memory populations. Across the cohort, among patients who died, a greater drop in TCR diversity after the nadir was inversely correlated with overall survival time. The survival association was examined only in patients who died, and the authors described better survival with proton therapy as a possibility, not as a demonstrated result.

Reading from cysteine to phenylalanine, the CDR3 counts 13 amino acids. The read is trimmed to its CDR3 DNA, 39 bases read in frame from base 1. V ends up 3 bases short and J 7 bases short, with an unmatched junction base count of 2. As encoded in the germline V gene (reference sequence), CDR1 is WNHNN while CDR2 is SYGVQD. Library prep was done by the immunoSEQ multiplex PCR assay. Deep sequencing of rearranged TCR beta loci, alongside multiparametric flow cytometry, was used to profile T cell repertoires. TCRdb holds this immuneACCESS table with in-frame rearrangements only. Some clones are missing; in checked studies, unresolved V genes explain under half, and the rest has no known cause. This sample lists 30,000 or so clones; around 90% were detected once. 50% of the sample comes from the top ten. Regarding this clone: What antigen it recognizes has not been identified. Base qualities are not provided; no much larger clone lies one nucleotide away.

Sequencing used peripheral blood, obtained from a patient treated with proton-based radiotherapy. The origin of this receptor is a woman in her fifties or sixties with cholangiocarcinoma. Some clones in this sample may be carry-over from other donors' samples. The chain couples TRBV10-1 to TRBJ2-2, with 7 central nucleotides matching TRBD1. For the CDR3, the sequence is CASSEGGHGELFF. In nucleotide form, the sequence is TGCGCCAGCAGTGAAGGGGGCCACGGGGAGCTGTTTTTT.